Listed below are T cell receptor beta chains from one sample, sequenced in a study of cytomegalovirus exposure and HLA in healthy donors. Clones were sequenced by immunoSEQ multiplex PCR, and TCRdb holds only the in-frame ones, with some missing. The sample is made up of about 160,000 clones, and the top ten hold 1% to 1.5% of it. The sample was PBMCs. These receptors were taken from a woman aged 55-69 years in good health and CMV-seronegative. Each CDR3 is given with its conserved first and last residue. The D gene is left open where the match is weak.

D,V,J,DNA,CDR3
.,TRBV7-2,TRBJ1-2,TGTGCCAGCAGCTTCGGACAGTTGGGCTACACCTTC,CASSFGQLGYTF
TRBD2,TRBV10-3,TRBJ2-1,TGTGCCATCAGGGTTAGCGGGAGTACCTACAATGAGCAGTTCTTC,CAIRVSGSTYNEQFF
TRBD2,TRBV19,TRBJ2-1,TGTGCCAGTAGTCTGCAGCCGGGACTAGCGCCGAGCTCCTACAATGAGCAGTTCTTC,CASSLQPGLAPSSYNEQFF
.,TRBV6-5,TRBJ2-3,TGTGCCAGCATGCAGACAGGCACAGATACGCAGTATTTT,CASMQTGTDTQYF
.,TRBV6-5,TRBJ2-3,TGTGCCAGCAGTTACGGGGACTCCCGTAATACGCAGTATTTT,CASSYGDSRNTQYF
.,TRBV16,TRBJ2-7,TGTGCCAGCAGCCAATCGGGCAGGGTCGTATTCTACGAGCAGTACTTC,CASSQSGRVVFYEQYF
.,TRBV7-2,TRBJ2-7,TGTGCCAGCAGCCGTTTCTACTACGAGCAGTACTTC,CASSRFYYEQYF
TRBD2,TRBV4-1,TRBJ2-1,TGCGCCAGCAGCCCCGACGGGACTAGCTCCTACAATGAGCAGTTCTTC,CASSPDGTSSYNEQFF
.,TRBV9,TRBJ1-2,TGTGCCAGCAGCCTCAGGGGAGTGGACTATGGCTACACCTTC,CASSLRGVDYGYTF
TRBD2,TRBV9,TRBJ2-7,TGTGCCAGCAGCGCAAGCGGGAGGTCCTACGAGCAGTACTTC,CASSASGRSYEQYF
.,TRBV5-1,TRBJ1-5,TGCGCCAGCAGCTTTGAGGGAGAGCCCCAGCATTTT,CASSFEGEPQHF
.,TRBV6-5,TRBJ1-3,TGTGCCAGCAGTTACTCATTCTACTCTGGAAACACCATATATTTT,CASSYSFYSGNTIYF
.,TRBV7-8,TRBJ2-7,TGTGCCAGCAGCTTAGGAGCAGGGGTCTCCTACGAGCAGTACTTC,CASSLGAGVSYEQYF
TRBD1,TRBV18,TRBJ2-7,TGTGCCAGCTCACCACGGACAGGGGCGGACTACGAGCAGTACTTC,CASSPRTGADYEQYF
TRBD2,TRBV6-5,TRBJ2-7,TGTGCCAGCAGTTATTCGGGAGCGGGACGCACCTACGAGCAGTACTTC,CASSYSGAGRTYEQYF
.,TRBV6-5,TRBJ2-7,TGTGCCGGCAGTTACTCATCAGGGCTGTGGCAGTACTTC,CAGSYSSGLWQYF